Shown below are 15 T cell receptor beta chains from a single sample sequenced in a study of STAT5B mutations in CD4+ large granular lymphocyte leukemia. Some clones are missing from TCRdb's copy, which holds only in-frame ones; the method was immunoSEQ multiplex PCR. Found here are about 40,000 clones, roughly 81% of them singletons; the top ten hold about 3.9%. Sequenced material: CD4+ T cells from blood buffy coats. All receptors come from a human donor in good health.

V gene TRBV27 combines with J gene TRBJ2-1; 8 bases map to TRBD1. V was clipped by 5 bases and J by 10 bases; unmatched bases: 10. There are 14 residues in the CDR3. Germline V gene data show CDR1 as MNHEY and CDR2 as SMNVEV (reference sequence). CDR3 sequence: CASSPLTGASEQFF. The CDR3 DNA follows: TGTGCCAGCAGTCCTTTGACAGGGGCTAGCGAGCAGTTCTTC.

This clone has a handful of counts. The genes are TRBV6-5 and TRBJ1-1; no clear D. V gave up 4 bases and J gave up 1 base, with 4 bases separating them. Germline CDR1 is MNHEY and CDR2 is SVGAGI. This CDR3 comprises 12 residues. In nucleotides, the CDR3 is TGTGCCAGCAGTTGGGGGAACACTGAAGCTTTCTTT. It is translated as CASSWGNTEAFF.

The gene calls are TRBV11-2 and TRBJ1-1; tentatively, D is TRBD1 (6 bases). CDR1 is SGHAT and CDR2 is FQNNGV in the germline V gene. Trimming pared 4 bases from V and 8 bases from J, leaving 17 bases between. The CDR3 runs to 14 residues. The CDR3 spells CASSSPRQALEAFF. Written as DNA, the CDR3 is TGTGCCAGCAGCTCCCCTCGACAGGCGCTGGAAGCTTTCTTT.

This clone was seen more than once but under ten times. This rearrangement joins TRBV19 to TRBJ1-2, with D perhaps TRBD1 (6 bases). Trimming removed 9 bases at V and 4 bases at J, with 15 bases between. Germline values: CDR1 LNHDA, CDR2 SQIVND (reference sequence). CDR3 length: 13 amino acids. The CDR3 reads CASSTGLSYGYTF. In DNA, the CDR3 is TGTGCCAGCTCCACAGGGTTGAGCTATGGCTACACCTTC. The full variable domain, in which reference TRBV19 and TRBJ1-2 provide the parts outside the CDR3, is DGGITQSPKYLFRKEGQNVTLSCEQNLNHDAMYWYRQDPGQGLRLIYYSQIVNDFQKGDIAEGYSVSREKKESFPLTVTSAQKNPTAFYLCASSTGLSYGYTFGSGTRLTVV.

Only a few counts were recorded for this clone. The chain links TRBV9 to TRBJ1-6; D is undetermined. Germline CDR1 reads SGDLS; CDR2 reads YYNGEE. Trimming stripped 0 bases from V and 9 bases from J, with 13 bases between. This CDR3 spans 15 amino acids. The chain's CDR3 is CASSVEAEIGSPLHF. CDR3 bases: TGTGCCAGCAGCGTAGAGGCAGAAATTGGTTCACCCCTCCACTTT.

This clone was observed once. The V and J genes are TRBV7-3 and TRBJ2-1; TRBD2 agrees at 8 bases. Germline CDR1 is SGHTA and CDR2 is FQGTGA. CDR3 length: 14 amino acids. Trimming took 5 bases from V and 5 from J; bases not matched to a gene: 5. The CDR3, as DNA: TGTGCCAGCAGCATATCGGGGGGGCACAATGAGCAGTTCTTC. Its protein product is CASSISGGHNEQFF. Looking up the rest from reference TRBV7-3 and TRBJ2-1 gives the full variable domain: GAGVSQTPSNKVTEKGKYVELRCDPISGHTALYWYRQSLGQGPEFLIYFQGTGAADDSGLPNDRFFAVRPEGSVSTLKIQRTERGDSAVYLCASSISGGHNEQFFGPGTRLTVL.

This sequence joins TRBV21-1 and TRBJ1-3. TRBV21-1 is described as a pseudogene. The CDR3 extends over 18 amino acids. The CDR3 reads CASSLSTRRCCSGNTIYF. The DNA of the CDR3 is TGTGCCAGCAGCCTCTCAACGCGGCGATGTTGCTCTGGAAACACCATATATTTT.

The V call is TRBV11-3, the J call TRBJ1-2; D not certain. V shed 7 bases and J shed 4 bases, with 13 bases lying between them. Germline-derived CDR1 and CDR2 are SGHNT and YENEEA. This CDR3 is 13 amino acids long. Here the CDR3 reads CASTPPGGYGYTF. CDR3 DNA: TGTGCCAGCACCCCCCCCGGTGGCTATGGCTACACCTTC.

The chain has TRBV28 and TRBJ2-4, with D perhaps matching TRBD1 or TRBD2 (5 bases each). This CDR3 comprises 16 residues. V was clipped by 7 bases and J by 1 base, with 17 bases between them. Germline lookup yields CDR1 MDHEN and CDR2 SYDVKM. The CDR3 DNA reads TGTGCCAGCACCCCAGAGGGGATTCGGGCCAAAAACATTCAGTACTTC. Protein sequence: CASTPEGIRAKNIQYF.

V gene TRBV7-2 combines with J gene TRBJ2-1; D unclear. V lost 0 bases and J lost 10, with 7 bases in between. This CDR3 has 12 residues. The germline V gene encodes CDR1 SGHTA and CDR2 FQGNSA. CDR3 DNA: TGTGCCAGCAGCTTAGCGTACACGGAGCAGTTCTTC. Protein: CASSLAYTEQFF.

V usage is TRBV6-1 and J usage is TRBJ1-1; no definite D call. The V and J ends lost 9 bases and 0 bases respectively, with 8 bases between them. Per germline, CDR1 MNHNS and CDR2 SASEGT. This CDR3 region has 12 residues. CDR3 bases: TGTGCCAGTGACGGGGTGAACACTGAAGCTTTCTTT. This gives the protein CASDGVNTEAFF.

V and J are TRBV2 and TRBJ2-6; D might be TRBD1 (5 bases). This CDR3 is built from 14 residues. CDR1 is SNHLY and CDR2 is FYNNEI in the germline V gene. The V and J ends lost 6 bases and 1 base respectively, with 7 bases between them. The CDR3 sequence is CASSSGSGANVLTF. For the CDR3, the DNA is TGTGCCAGCAGCTCAGGGTCTGGGGCCAACGTCCTGACTTTC.

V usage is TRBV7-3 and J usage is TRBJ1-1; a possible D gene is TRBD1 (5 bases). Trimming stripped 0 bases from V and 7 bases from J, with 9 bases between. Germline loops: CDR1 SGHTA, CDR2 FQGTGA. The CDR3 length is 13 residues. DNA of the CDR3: TGTGCCAGCAGCTTAACTAGGGACGGTGAAGCTTTCTTT. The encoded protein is CASSLTRDGEAFF.

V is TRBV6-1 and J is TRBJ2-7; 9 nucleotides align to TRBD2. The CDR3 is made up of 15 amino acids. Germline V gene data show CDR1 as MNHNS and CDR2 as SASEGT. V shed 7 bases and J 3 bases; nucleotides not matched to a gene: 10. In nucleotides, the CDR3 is TGTGCCAGCAACGAAGCGGGGGGCTATCTCTACGAGCAGTACTTC. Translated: CASNEAGGYLYEQYF.

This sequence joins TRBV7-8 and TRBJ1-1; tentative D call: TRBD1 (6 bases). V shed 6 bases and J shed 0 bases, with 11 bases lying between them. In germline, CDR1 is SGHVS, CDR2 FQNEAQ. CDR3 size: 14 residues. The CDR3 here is CASRRQALNTEAFF. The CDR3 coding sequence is TGTGCCAGCAGACGACAGGCATTGAACACTGAAGCTTTCTTT.